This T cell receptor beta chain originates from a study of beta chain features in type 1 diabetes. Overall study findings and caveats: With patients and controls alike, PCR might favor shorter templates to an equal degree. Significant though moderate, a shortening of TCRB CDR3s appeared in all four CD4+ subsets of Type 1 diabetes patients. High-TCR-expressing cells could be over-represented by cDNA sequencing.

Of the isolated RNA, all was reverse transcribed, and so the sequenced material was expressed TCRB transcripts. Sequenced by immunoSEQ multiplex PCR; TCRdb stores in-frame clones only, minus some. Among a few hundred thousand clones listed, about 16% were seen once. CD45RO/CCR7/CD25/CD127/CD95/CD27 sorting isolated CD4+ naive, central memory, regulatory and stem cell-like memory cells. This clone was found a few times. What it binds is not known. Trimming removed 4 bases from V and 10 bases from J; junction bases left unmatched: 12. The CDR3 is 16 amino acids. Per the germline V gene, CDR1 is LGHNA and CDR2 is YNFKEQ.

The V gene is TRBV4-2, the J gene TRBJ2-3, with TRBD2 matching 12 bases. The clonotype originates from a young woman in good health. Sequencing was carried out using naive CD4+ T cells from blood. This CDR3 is CASSPTSGRHEFAQYF. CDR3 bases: TGTGCCAGCAGCCCGACTAGCGGGAGACATGAGTTTGCGCAGTATTTT.